The 28 T cell receptor beta chains presented below share a single source sample, sequenced in a study of identical twins. TCRdb re-analysed the 5' RACE reads in MiXCR, keeping a single row per CDR3 protein. The sample lists roughly 690,000 distinct CDR3 sequences; 5.5% to 6.5% were seen once. Material: naive T cells sorted from blood. These receptors were taken from a man between 18 and 35 years old in good health.

The chain carries TRBV3-1 and TRBJ1-2; D ambiguous. The CDR3 consists of 13 residues. V lost 0 bases to trimming and J lost 8 bases, with 10 bases between them. The V gene's germline CDR1 is LGHDT and CDR2 YNNKEL (reference sequence). This CDR3 reads CASSQDPMGGYTF. In DNA, the CDR3 is TGTGCCAGCAGCCAAGACCCCATGGGGGGCTACACCTTC.

The rearrangement uses TRBV12-3 or TRBV12-4 and TRBJ2-2; D remains ambiguous. V was shortened by 5 bases and J by 3 bases, with 10 bases between the two germline ends. This CDR3 is built from 14 residues. The CDR3 reads CASSPRLYTGELFF. As DNA, the CDR3 is TGTGCCAGCAGTCCCCGACTGTACACCGGGGAGCTGTTTTTT.

The table lists this clonotype with many counts. The V and J genes are TRBV15 and TRBJ2-7; perhaps TRBD2 as D (5 bases). This CDR3 is built from 16 residues. Germline-derived CDR1 and CDR2 are LNHNV and YYDKDF (reference sequence). Between the trimmed V and J ends, which lost 0 bases and 0 bases, there was a span of 12 bases. The CDR3 DNA reads TGTGCCACCAGCAGAGAACCGGCGGGTGGCTCCTACGAGCAGTACTTC. Protein: CATSREPAGGSYEQYF.

This clonotype was seen many times. As DNA, the CDR3 is TGCGCCAGCAGCCCAAGGACAGCGGGGGGAAACACCATATATTTT. As protein: CASSPRTAGGNTIYF. The rearrangement uses TRBV5-1 and TRBJ1-3, with D perhaps TRBD1 (6 bases). CDR1 is SGHRS, CDR2 YFSETQ, per germline. The V end was cut by 4 bases, the J end by 4 bases, with 15 bases between. The CDR3 is 15 residues long.

This clonotype was seen many times. The CDR3 DNA reads TGTGCCAGCAGTTACGCGGGACCCCTCTCCTACGAGCAGTACTTC. Translation gives CASSYAGPLSYEQYF. This rearrangement joins TRBV6-2 or TRBV6-3 to TRBJ2-7, with D perhaps matching TRBD2 (6 bases). Trimming cost V 2 bases and J 0 bases, with 11 bases left between them. This CDR3 has 15 amino acids. Germline V gene data show CDR1 as MNHEY and CDR2 as SVGEGT.

This clonotype appeared many times. J is TRBJ1-3 and V is TRBV6-1; a possible D gene is TRBD1 (6 bases). The CDR3 is 14 residues long. In germline, CDR1 is MNHNS, CDR2 SASEGT. Trimming left V 6 bases short and J 0 bases short, with 9 bases between. The CDR3 DNA sequence: TGTGCCAGCAGCCGGGGGGCCTCTGGAAACACCATATATTTT. Amino acid sequence: CASSRGASGNTIYF.

V is TRBV10-3 and J is TRBJ2-2; 7 nucleotides line up with TRBD1. The CDR3 totals 15 residues. Germline lookup yields CDR1 ENHRY and CDR2 SYGVKD. J lost 4 bases, V lost 4 bases, and 6 bases had no gene match. The CDR3 loop reads CAISAKGAGTGELFF. The CDR3 DNA reads as TGTGCCATCAGTGCGAAGGGGGCTGGCACCGGGGAGCTGTTTTTT.

This clonotype was seen repeatedly, ten times or more. V and J are TRBV12-3 or TRBV12-4 and TRBJ2-2; possible D gene TRBD2, 5 bases. With 3 bases removed from V and 10 bases from J, the gap between germline ends came to 21 bases. The CDR3 runs to 16 residues. CDR3 residues: CASSLERTTPGLELFF. The CDR3 bases are TGTGCCAGCAGTTTGGAGCGGACCACACCGGGTTTGGAGCTGTTTTTT.

The V and J genes are TRBV2 and TRBJ2-6; the D is unclear. This CDR3 is built from 16 residues. The V and J ends lost 3 bases and 0 bases respectively, with 9 bases between them. Germline V CDR1 and CDR2: SNHLY, FYNNEI. Written as DNA, the CDR3 is TGTGCCAGCAGTGAGTTTGCCACCTCTGGGGCCAACGTCCTGACTTTC. As protein: CASSEFATSGANVLTF.

There are a few counts of this clonotype. V usage is TRBV28 and J usage is TRBJ2-7; D is unclear. Germline CDR1 is MDHEN and CDR2 is SYDVKM. The CDR3 covers 12 residues. The V gene lost 11 bases and the J gene lost 3 bases, with 14 bases spanning the gap. This CDR3 reads CAVSYLSYEQYF. The DNA for the CDR3 is TGTGCCGTATCCTATTTGAGCTACGAGCAGTACTTC. The complete variable domain, with remaining parts taken from reference TRBV28 and TRBJ2-7, reads DVKVTQSSRYLVKRTGEKVFLECVQDMDHENMFWYRQDPGLGLRLIYFSYDVKMKEKGDIPEGYSVSREKKERFSLILESASTNQTSMYLCAVSYLSYEQYFGPGTRLTVT.

This clonotype was found many times. The chain employs TRBV10-3 and TRBJ2-3; TRBD2 might be the D (7 bases). In germline, CDR1 is ENHRY, CDR2 SYGVKD. Trimming took off 8 bases at V and 4 bases at J, with 16 bases between the two ends. This CDR3 region has 14 residues. The CDR3 loop reads CAIGAGRGADTQYF. In DNA form, the CDR3 reads TGTGCCATCGGAGCGGGAAGGGGGGCAGATACGCAGTATTTT.

The rearrangement joins TRBV12-3 or TRBV12-4 to TRBJ2-2; 11 positions match TRBD2. V shed 8 bases and J 0 bases; nucleotides not matched to a gene: 5. The CDR3 sequence is 16 residues long. This chain's CDR3 is CASDGTSGPNTGELFF. DNA for the CDR3: TGTGCCAGCGACGGGACTAGCGGCCCGAACACCGGGGAGCTGTTTTTT.

The chain recombines TRBV20-1 with TRBJ2-1; D is uncertain. In germline, CDR1 is DFQATT, CDR2 SNEGSKA (reference sequence). Trimming stripped 3 bases from V and 0 bases from J, with 9 bases between. This CDR3 has 14 residues. Written as DNA, the CDR3 is TGCAGTGCTAGTATTCCCCGCTCCTACAATGAGCAGTTCTTC. This codes for CSASIPRSYNEQFF.

This clonotype was seen repeatedly, ten times or more. The chain combines TRBV12-3 or TRBV12-4 with TRBJ2-7, with TRBD2 identical over 7 bases. CDR3 length equals 15 residues. The trim removed 6 bases at V and 5 bases at J, leaving 13 bases unmatched. The CDR3 DNA follows: TGTGCCAGCAGCCTAGCGGTCGGGGTTAGCCACGAGCAGTACTTC. Its translation is CASSLAVGVSHEQYF.

The table lists this clonotype with many counts. This chain links TRBV12-3 or TRBV12-4 with TRBJ2-7; the match to TRBD1 covers 11 bases. With 5 bases clipped from V and 4 bases from J, the junction kept 4 bases outside the gene matches. The CDR3 runs to 14 residues. CDR3 in amino acids: CASSARDRGYEQYF. DNA for the CDR3: TGTGCCAGCAGTGCCCGGGACAGGGGGTACGAGCAGTACTTC.

The table lists this clonotype with many counts. This chain connects TRBV25-1 to TRBJ2-1; 8 bases map to TRBD1. This CDR3 is built from 14 residues. J was trimmed by 4 bases and V by 4 bases; bases with no gene match: 3. CDR1 MGHDK and CDR2 SYGVNS come from the germline V gene. The CDR3 DNA reads as TGTGCCAGCAGTGGACAGGGGCGATACAATGAGCAGTTCTTC. Protein: CASSGQGRYNEQFF.

In this sample, this clonotype turned up many times. The V call is TRBV4-1, the J call TRBJ1-2; 8 nucleotides match TRBD1. Trimming removed 0 bases from V and 7 bases from J; junction bases left unmatched: 7. Germline V lookup: CDR1 MGHRA, CDR2 YSYEKL. The CDR3 loop spans 15 amino acids. For the CDR3, the DNA is TGCGCCAGCAGCCAAGATCGTTCAGGGGGCGGTGGCTACACCTTC. This encodes CASSQDRSGGGGYTF.

This clonotype was counted a few times. This chain joins TRBV7-9 and TRBJ2-5; D uncertain. This CDR3 is built from 12 residues. The germline V and J ends were trimmed by 5 bases and 9 bases, with 13 bases remaining between them. The germline CDR1 and CDR2 sequences are SEHNR and FQNEAQ (reference sequence). For the CDR3, the DNA is TGTGCCAGCAGCCCCATCCTCTCCGCCCAGTACTTC. Its protein product is CASSPILSAQYF.

This clonotype has more than one count but fewer than ten. CDR3 amino acids: CASSYSQGINEQFF. The CDR3 DNA sequence: TGTGCCAGCAGTTACTCCCAGGGTATCAATGAGCAGTTCTTC. The chain uses TRBV6-5 and TRBJ2-1, with a tentative D call TRBD1 (5 bases). Germline loops: CDR1 MNHEY, CDR2 SVGAGI. With 0 bases removed from V and 6 bases from J, the gap between germline ends came to 9 bases. The CDR3 has 14 amino acids.

This clonotype was seen at least ten times. The rearrangement uses TRBV12-3 or TRBV12-4 and TRBJ1-5, with 8 bases identical to TRBD1. V shed 6 bases, J shed 0 bases, and the junction held 4 bases outside the gene matches. CDR3 length: 15 amino acids. The CDR3 region has the DNA TGTGCCAGCAGGCTGGGACAGGATAGCAATCAGCCCCAGCATTTT. Translated: CASRLGQDSNQPQHF.

This CDR3 is CASSPILGGRGNIQYF. The CDR3 region has the DNA TGTGCCAGCAGTCCCATATTAGGGGGCAGGGGAAACATTCAGTACTTC. The chain links TRBV27 to TRBJ2-4; TRBD1 agrees at 7 bases. Germline V gives CDR1 MNHEY, CDR2 SMNVEV (reference sequence). J lost 6 bases, V lost 5 bases, and 13 bases had no gene match. The CDR3 is 16 amino acids.

The sample holds a few counts of this clonotype. V and J are TRBV7-2 and TRBJ1-1, with 10 nucleotides matching TRBD1. Germline CDR1 SGHTA, CDR2 FQGNSA. Germline trimming cut 3 bases from V and 5 bases from J; bases unmatched to any gene: 9. The CDR3 loop spans 16 amino acids. CDR3 in DNA: TGTGCCAGCAGCTTGGGGAGGGACAGGGGAAGGACTGAAGCTTTCTTT. It yields the protein CASSLGRDRGRTEAFF.

This clonotype was observed many times. This chain joins TRBV7-2 and TRBJ2-7; TRBD1 might be the D (6 bases). V gave up 4 bases and J gave up 4 bases, with 17 bases separating them. The CDR3 is 15 amino acids. Per the germline V gene, CDR1 is SGHTA and CDR2 is FQGNSA. In DNA form, the CDR3 reads TGTGCCAGCAGCTATCCCCAGGGGTTATTTTACGAGCAGTACTTC. Amino acid sequence: CASSYPQGLFYEQYF.

This clonotype was picked up a small number of times. The chain uses TRBV7-8 and TRBJ1-2, with 9 bases matching TRBD1. The junction had 2 bases not matched to a gene; V was cut back by 5 bases and J by 7 bases. CDR3 length: 12 residues. Per germline, CDR1 SGHVS and CDR2 FQNEAQ. DNA for the CDR3: TGTGCCAGCAGCACGGACAGGGGTGGCTACACCTTC. This translates into CASSTDRGGYTF.

This clonotype was seen at least ten times. The gene calls are TRBV29-1 and TRBJ2-2; unclear D gene. CDR3 length: 13 residues. Germline V gene data show CDR1 as SQVTM and CDR2 as ANQGSEA. V lost 4 bases, J lost 4 bases, and 10 bases lay in between. CDR3 in DNA: TGCAGCGTTGCGCAGAGATTCACCGGGGAGCTGTTTTTT. Translation gives CSVAQRFTGELFF.

This clonotype was detected ten times or more. The chain uses TRBV7-2 and TRBJ2-3, with 7 bases that match TRBD2. The germline CDR1 and CDR2 sequences are SGHTA and FQGNSA. The CDR3 extends over 15 amino acids. After removal of 5 bases from V and 8 bases from J, the junction contained 13 bases not matched to a gene. The CDR3: CASSQMMSSSGTQYF. CDR3 nucleotides: TGTGCCAGCAGCCAGATGATGAGCTCTAGCGGTACGCAGTATTTT.

This clonotype was seen repeatedly, ten times or more. V is TRBV6-5 and J is TRBJ2-2; TRBD1 agrees at 9 bases. The CDR3 is 18 amino acids. The germline V gene encodes CDR1 MNHEY and CDR2 SVGAGI. V shed 0 bases and J 7 bases; nucleotides not matched to a gene: 12. CDR3 sequence: CASSYSGSGTGSHGELFF. CDR3 nucleotide sequence: TGTGCCAGCAGTTACTCAGGTTCGGGGACAGGGAGTCACGGGGAGCTGTTTTTT.

This clonotype was seen at least ten times. The chain is built from TRBV15 and TRBJ2-1, with TRBD2 matching over 8 bases. The V segment lost 6 bases and the J segment 7 bases; nucleotides outside the gene matches: 11. Germline CDR1 and CDR2: LNHNV and YYDKDF (reference sequence). The CDR3 sequence is 15 residues long. The CDR3 region is CATSGRRSSGNEQFF. CDR3 bases: TGTGCCACCAGTGGGAGGAGGTCTAGCGGGAATGAGCAGTTCTTC.